Listed below are T cell receptor beta chains from one sample, sequenced in a study of shared clonotypes between healthy human individuals. This table comes from immunoSEQ multiplex PCR, and its TCRdb copy is limited to in-frame clones, with some not included. The table has 2.3 million or so clones, approximately 93% seen once. Sequenced: naive CD4+ T cells from PBMCs. These receptor sequences come from a man younger than 30 in good health. Some clones in this sample may be carry-over from other donors' samples. CDR3s include the opening cysteine and the closing phenylalanine or tryptophan. D genes are given only for firm matches. Expanded clones are given a class, and other clones once, few, many or no size at all.

clone_size: NA; d_call: NA; j_call: TRBJ1-2; v_call: TRBV6-5; cdr3_nt: TGTGCCAGCAGTTCCGAGGGACGGGTGGGAGGCTACACCTTC; cdr3_aa: CASSSEGRVGGYTF
clone_size: NA; d_call: NA; j_call: TRBJ2-1; v_call: TRBV28; cdr3_nt: TGTGCCAGCAGTTTATCAGCGTCCTCAACTCGGAATGAGCAGTTCTTC; cdr3_aa: CASSLSASSTRNEQFF
clone_size: once; d_call: TRBD1; j_call: TRBJ2-5; v_call: TRBV5-6; cdr3_nt: TGTGCCAGCAGCCCAGGGGGCATAAGGGAGACCCAGTACTTC; cdr3_aa: CASSPGGIRETQYF
clone_size: few; d_call: NA; j_call: TRBJ1-1; v_call: TRBV2; cdr3_nt: TGTGCCAGCGGGGCAGACCAACTCACTGAAGCTTTCTTT; cdr3_aa: CASGADQLTEAFF
clone_size: NA; d_call: NA; j_call: TRBJ2-2; v_call: TRBV10-3; cdr3_nt: TGTGCCATCAGTGAGGGGGGGGCACCGAACACCGGGGAGCTGTTTTTT; cdr3_aa: CAISEGGAPNTGELFF
clone_size: NA; d_call: TRBD2; j_call: TRBJ2-4; v_call: TRBV20-1; cdr3_nt: TGCAGTGCTGAGCTAGCGGGACCCGAGTACTTC; cdr3_aa: CSAELAGPEYF
clone_size: NA; d_call: NA; j_call: TRBJ1-1; v_call: TRBV6-1; cdr3_nt: TGTGCCAGCAGTGAAGCGTGGTACACTGAAGCTTTCTTT; cdr3_aa: CASSEAWYTEAFF
clone_size: NA; d_call: TRBD1; j_call: TRBJ1-5; v_call: TRBV6-1; cdr3_nt: TGTGCCAGCGGGGGACAGCACAATCAGCCCCAGCATTTT; cdr3_aa: CASGGQHNQPQHF
clone_size: NA; d_call: NA; j_call: TRBJ2-5; v_call: TRBV5-1; cdr3_nt: TGCGCCAGCAGCTTGGGACACCTTCAAGAGACCCAGTACTTC; cdr3_aa: CASSLGHLQETQYF
clone_size: NA; d_call: NA; j_call: TRBJ2-4; v_call: TRBV5-1; cdr3_nt: TGCGCCAGCAGCTTGAACAGGATTGACAAAAACATTCAGTACTTC; cdr3_aa: CASSLNRIDKNIQYF
clone_size: NA; d_call: TRBD1; j_call: TRBJ1-2; v_call: TRBV5-6; cdr3_nt: TGTGCCAGCAGCTTGGGACAGGGCGCCTACTCTTATGGCTACACCTTC; cdr3_aa: CASSLGQGAYSYGYTF
clone_size: NA; d_call: NA; j_call: TRBJ1-4; v_call: TRBV28; cdr3_nt: TGTGCCAGCAGTTTAGCGGGGGACGCTAATGAAAAACTGTTTTTT; cdr3_aa: CASSLAGDANEKLFF
clone_size: NA; d_call: TRBD2; j_call: TRBJ2-1; v_call: TRBV28; cdr3_nt: TGTGCCAGCAGTTTGACTAGCGGCGGCTCCTACAATGAGCAGTTCTTC; cdr3_aa: CASSLTSGGSYNEQFF
clone_size: NA; d_call: NA; j_call: TRBJ1-3; v_call: TRBV10-1; cdr3_nt: TGCGCCAGCAGTGAGTCGACCATCTCTGGAAACACCATATATTTT; cdr3_aa: CASSESTISGNTIYF
clone_size: NA; d_call: NA; j_call: TRBJ1-1; v_call: TRBV29-1; cdr3_nt: TGCAGCGCCACAAAGGGTGAGGTCACTGAAGCTTTCTTT; cdr3_aa: CSATKGEVTEAFF
clone_size: NA; d_call: NA; j_call: TRBJ1-2; v_call: TRBV7-2; cdr3_nt: TGTGCCAGCAGCTTAGAAGGCCGACGGGCCTTCTCCTATGGCTACACCTTC; cdr3_aa: CASSLEGRRAFSYGYTF
clone_size: once; d_call: NA; j_call: TRBJ2-7; v_call: TRBV19; cdr3_nt: TGTGCCAGTAGTATAGATCGGCTAGGGTCCTACGAGCAGTACTTC; cdr3_aa: CASSIDRLGSYEQYF
clone_size: NA; d_call: NA; j_call: TRBJ1-1; v_call: TRBV28; cdr3_nt: TGTGCCAGCAGATCCCGGACAGTCGAAGGAGCTTTCTTT; cdr3_aa: CASRSRTVEGAFF
clone_size: NA; d_call: TRBD2; j_call: TRBJ2-2; v_call: TRBV11-3; cdr3_nt: TGTGCCAGCAGCTTAAGAGCGGGAGTGTACACCGGGGAGCTGTTTTTT; cdr3_aa: CASSLRAGVYTGELFF
clone_size: NA; d_call: TRBD1; j_call: TRBJ1-2; v_call: TRBV28; cdr3_nt: TGTGCCAGCAGTAGAACGGGACAGTGGGGGGCGAGTGGCTACACCTTC; cdr3_aa: CASSRTGQWGASGYTF
clone_size: NA; d_call: NA; j_call: TRBJ1-2; v_call: TRBV5-1; cdr3_nt: TGCGCCAGCAGGCTGCGAGGGGATGGCTACACCTTC; cdr3_aa: CASRLRGDGYTF
clone_size: NA; d_call: NA; j_call: TRBJ1-1; v_call: TRBV5-1; cdr3_nt: TGCGCCAGCAGAATGAGCGTGGCGGGTAACACTGAAGCTTTCTTT; cdr3_aa: CASRMSVAGNTEAFF
clone_size: NA; d_call: NA; j_call: TRBJ1-1; v_call: TRBV11-2; cdr3_nt: TGTGCCAGCAGCTTAGCACTATACACTGAAGCTTTCTTT; cdr3_aa: CASSLALYTEAFF
clone_size: NA; d_call: TRBD1; j_call: TRBJ1-4; v_call: TRBV7-9; cdr3_nt: TGTGCCAGCAGCGTTGGACAGGGGGCTGTTGAAAAACTGTTTTTT; cdr3_aa: CASSVGQGAVEKLFF
clone_size: NA; d_call: NA; j_call: TRBJ2-5; v_call: TRBV28; cdr3_nt: TGTGCCAGCAGTAATCCACTGGACTCCACGGGAGAGACCCAGTACTTC; cdr3_aa: CASSNPLDSTGETQYF
clone_size: NA; d_call: NA; j_call: TRBJ2-2; v_call: TRBV14; cdr3_nt: TGTGCCAGCAGCCAAGGGCTATTCTCTAGGGCAGGGGCGAACACCGGGGAGCTGTTTTTT; cdr3_aa: CASSQGLFSRAGANTGELFF
clone_size: NA; d_call: NA; j_call: TRBJ1-1; v_call: TRBV5-1; cdr3_nt: TGCGCCAGCAGCTTGGATAGCCCGCTACGGAACACTGAAGCTTTCTTT; cdr3_aa: CASSLDSPLRNTEAFF
clone_size: NA; d_call: NA; j_call: TRBJ2-7; v_call: TRBV27; cdr3_nt: TGTGCCAGCAGCGTCACAGGGATTGAGCAGTACTTC; cdr3_aa: CASSVTGIEQYF
clone_size: NA; d_call: NA; j_call: TRBJ2-2; v_call: TRBV7-9; cdr3_nt: TGTGCCAGCAGCTTAGGTAGCTTGGCGAACACCGGGGAGCTGTTTTTT; cdr3_aa: CASSLGSLANTGELFF
clone_size: NA; d_call: NA; j_call: TRBJ2-2; v_call: TRBV5-1; cdr3_nt: TGCGCCAGCAGCAGACCTCCGAACACCGGGGAGCTGTTTTTT; cdr3_aa: CASSRPPNTGELFF
clone_size: once; d_call: TRBD1; j_call: TRBJ1-2; v_call: TRBV9; cdr3_nt: TGTGCCAGCAGCGCCAGGACAGGAATTAACTATGGCTACACCTTC; cdr3_aa: CASSARTGINYGYTF
clone_size: NA; d_call: TRBD1; j_call: TRBJ1-2; v_call: TRBV28; cdr3_nt: TGTGCCAGCACCCGGACAGGGGACTACTATGGCTACACCTTC; cdr3_aa: CASTRTGDYYGYTF
clone_size: NA; d_call: TRBD1; j_call: TRBJ2-2; v_call: TRBV10-3; cdr3_nt: TGTGCCATCACCTGGGACAGGGGGTCCGGGGAGCTGTTTTTT; cdr3_aa: CAITWDRGSGELFF
clone_size: NA; d_call: NA; j_call: TRBJ1-3; v_call: TRBV6-1; cdr3_nt: TGTGCCAGCAGTGAAGCGGGGGTTGCAGGAAACACCATATATTTT; cdr3_aa: CASSEAGVAGNTIYF
clone_size: NA; d_call: TRBD1; j_call: TRBJ1-5; v_call: TRBV18; cdr3_nt: TGTGCCAGCTCCCTGACAGGGGTAGATCAGCCCCAGCATTTT; cdr3_aa: CASSLTGVDQPQHF
clone_size: NA; d_call: NA; j_call: TRBJ1-4; v_call: TRBV5-4; cdr3_nt: TGTGCCAGCAGCTTGAAGGGGTGGGGGGAAAAACTGTTTTTT; cdr3_aa: CASSLKGWGEKLFF
clone_size: NA; d_call: TRBD1; j_call: TRBJ1-1; v_call: TRBV10-3; cdr3_nt: TGTGCCATCAGCCTGGGACAGGGCACTGAAGCTTTCTTT; cdr3_aa: CAISLGQGTEAFF
clone_size: NA; d_call: TRBD1; j_call: TRBJ1-4; v_call: TRBV5-5; cdr3_nt: TGTGCCAGCAGCCATCGCAACCTTTACCAACAGGGGGCAACTAATGAAAAACTGTTTTTT; cdr3_aa: CASSHRNLYQQGATNEKLFF
clone_size: NA; d_call: NA; j_call: TRBJ2-7; v_call: TRBV11-3; cdr3_nt: TGTGCCAGCAGCCCCGCCGGGCAAACCCGCCGCGAGCAGTACTTC; cdr3_aa: CASSPAGQTRREQYF
clone_size: NA; d_call: NA; j_call: TRBJ2-1; v_call: TRBV4-1; cdr3_nt: TGCGCCAGCAGCCAAGAGTTAGGAGAGCAGTTCTTC; cdr3_aa: CASSQELGEQFF
clone_size: NA; d_call: TRBD1; j_call: TRBJ2-1; v_call: TRBV9; cdr3_nt: TGTGCCAGCAGCAACCGGGACAGGGGATACCCTGAGCAGTTCTTC; cdr3_aa: CASSNRDRGYPEQFF
clone_size: NA; d_call: NA; j_call: TRBJ1-1; v_call: TRBV4-2; cdr3_nt: TGTGCCAGCAGCCAAGATAGGGGCGTTCGCGCTTTCTTT; cdr3_aa: CASSQDRGVRAFF
clone_size: NA; d_call: NA; j_call: TRBJ2-3; v_call: TRBV18; cdr3_nt: TGTGCCAGCTCACCGGGGGCCACAGATACGCAGTATTTT; cdr3_aa: CASSPGATDTQYF
clone_size: NA; d_call: TRBD1; j_call: TRBJ1-2; v_call: TRBV5-4; cdr3_nt: TGTGCCAGCAGCCCATTGACAGGGAACTTCGGCTACACCTTC; cdr3_aa: CASSPLTGNFGYTF
clone_size: NA; d_call: NA; j_call: TRBJ2-7; v_call: TRBV11-1; cdr3_nt: TGTGCCAGCAGCCCGTCCGCCACTTTTTCCCACTACGAGCAGTACTTC; cdr3_aa: CASSPSATFSHYEQYF
clone_size: few; d_call: NA; j_call: TRBJ1-5; v_call: TRBV30; cdr3_nt: TGTGCCTGGAGTCTCACGTCGGGCAATCAGCCCCAGCATTTT; cdr3_aa: CAWSLTSGNQPQHF
clone_size: once; d_call: NA; j_call: TRBJ1-3; v_call: TRBV5-1; cdr3_nt: TGCGCCAGCAGCGCAGGCCGAGGGGGGACAGGAAACACCATATATTTT; cdr3_aa: CASSAGRGGTGNTIYF
clone_size: NA; d_call: TRBD2; j_call: TRBJ2-1; v_call: TRBV28; cdr3_nt: TGTGCCAGCAGTTTTTTGGGCGGGAGGGATAATGAGCAGTTCTTC; cdr3_aa: CASSFLGGRDNEQFF